The 3 T cell receptor beta chains presented below share a single source sample, sequenced in a study of Graves' ophthalmopathy and Graves' hyperthyroidism. The authors amplified TCR beta CDR3 regions from RNA transcripts. The workflow started with a first-round RT-PCR run with HTBI primers and then moved on to a second-round multiplex PCR. TCRdb reanalysed the multiplex PCR reads using MiXCR and keeps one entry per CDR3 protein. Seen here are about 210,000 distinct CDR3 sequences, approximately 29% observed once, and the top ten hold 9.1%. What was sequenced was peripheral blood. The receptors originated from a man between 45 and 60 years old with Graves' ophthalmopathy.

The chain carries TRBV20-1 and TRBJ2-7; D gene unclear. The length of the CDR3 is 19 residues. Trimming took 8 bases from V and 2 from J, leaving 34 bases between them. CDR1 and CDR2 (germline): DFQATT, SNEGSKA (reference sequence). CDR3 nucleotides: TGCAGTCGCCGGTCGAGGTTTTTACGGCGTCCCGAAAAAGCCTACGAGCAGTACTTC. It codes for CSRRSRFLRRPEKAYEQYF.

The V gene is TRBV28, the J gene TRBJ1-5; tentative D call: TRBD1 (5 bases). The CDR3 is 14 amino acids. The V end lost 7 bases, the J end lost 3 bases, and 13 bases lay between the germline ends. Germline V CDR1 and CDR2: MDHEN, SYDVKM. In DNA form, the CDR3 reads TGTGCCAGCAAGTGGCCAGGGCCCAATCAGCCCCAGCATTTT. Amino acid sequence: CASKWPGPNQPQHF.

The V call is TRBV7-6, the J call TRBJ2-2; perhaps D is TRBD1 or TRBD2 (5 bases each). The V gene lost 1 base and the J gene lost 6 bases, with 15 bases spanning the gap. The CDR3 is made up of 16 amino acids. Germline V CDR1 and CDR2: SGHVS, FNYEAQ. The CDR3 region is CASSLDSGGLAGELFF. The CDR3 DNA reads as TGTGCCAGCAGCTTAGATTCTGGGGGTCTGGCCGGGGAGCTGTTTTTT.